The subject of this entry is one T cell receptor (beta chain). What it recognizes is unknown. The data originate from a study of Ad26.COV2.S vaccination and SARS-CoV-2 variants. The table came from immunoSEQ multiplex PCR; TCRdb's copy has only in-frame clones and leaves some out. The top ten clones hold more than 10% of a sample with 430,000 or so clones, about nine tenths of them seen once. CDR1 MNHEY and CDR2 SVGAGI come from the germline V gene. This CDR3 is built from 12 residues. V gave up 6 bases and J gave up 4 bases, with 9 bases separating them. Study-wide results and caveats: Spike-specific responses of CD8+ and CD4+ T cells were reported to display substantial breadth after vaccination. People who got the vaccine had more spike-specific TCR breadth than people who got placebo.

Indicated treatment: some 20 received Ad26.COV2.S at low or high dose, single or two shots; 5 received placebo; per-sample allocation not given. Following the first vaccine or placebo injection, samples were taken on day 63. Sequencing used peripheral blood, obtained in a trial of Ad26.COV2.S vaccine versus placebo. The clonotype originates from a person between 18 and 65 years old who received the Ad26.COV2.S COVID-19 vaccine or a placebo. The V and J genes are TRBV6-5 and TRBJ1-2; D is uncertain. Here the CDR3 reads CASSVAAYGYTF. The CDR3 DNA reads TGTGCCAGCAGCGTGGCTGCCTATGGCTACACCTTC.